This T cell receptor beta chain is drawn from a study of T cells after yellow fever vaccination (dated by TCRdb to the late 2010s). As for the study more broadly: Libraries from fractions with low cell numbers were prepared with the SMART-Seq v4 Ultra Low Input RNA kit. Bulk TCR alpha and beta repertoires were sequenced longitudinally to track T-cell clones before and after primary and booster YFV17D yellow fever vaccination. Two healthy male donors, one aged 18 to 30 and one aged 30 to 40 years, made up the cohort. Blood samples were taken at several timepoints before and after primary and secondary immunization, and bulk PBMC replicates and cell subsets were isolated.

General conclusions and limits of the study: Computational filtering was required because FACS-sorted repertoires could contain abundant contaminating clonotypes from the bulk population. The secondary T-cell response was weaker than the primary response but faster, peaking on day 5 instead of day 15. Only a couple of donors were included in the study, so the extent to which the findings can be generalized is limited. A small fraction of clonotypes appeared in both the CD4 and CD8 compartments, likely as a result of convergent recombination. Most clones expanded after primary vaccination were re-detected after the booster (almost 98% of CD4 and roughly 85% of CD8), suggesting broad memory maintenance.

Per the publication, the treatment or condition label means: live attenuated yellow fever vaccine strain. Two biological replicates of bulk PBMCs were collected at each blood-draw timepoint. PBMCs were isolated from peripheral blood using a standard Ficoll-Paque protocol. TriZol was used to extract RNA from bulk PBMCs, from CD4 and CD8 fractions, and from dextramer-positive and dextramer-negative fractions. Regarding this clonotype: Its recognized antigen is unknown. No per-base quality is available; no much larger clone lies one base away.

The CDR3 covers 14 residues, taking in both the cysteine and the phenylalanine. Only CDR3 DNA is held: 42 bases, read in frame from base 1. Trimming costs V 4 bases and J 4 bases, and their ends lie 10 bases apart. Taken from the germline V gene, the CDR1 and CDR2 loops are MNHEY and SVGAGI. TCR cDNA was synthesized by 5'RACE template switching, through which a universal primer site and unique molecular identifiers were introduced. Priming for cDNA synthesis came from both the TCR alpha and TCR beta constant segments. Library amplification involved two PCR steps, and the second step added sample barcodes and sequencing adapters. Sequencing of libraries was performed on Illumina HiSeq 2500 (2x100 bp) or NovaSeq (2x150 bp). As for the original processing: Reads were demultiplexed and collapsed into UMI consensus sequences with MIGEC, and V(D)J alignment was performed with MiXCR. Using edgeR on replicate PBMC samples, clonotypes were called vaccine-responding if FDR was below 0.01 and the log2 fold change was above 5 up to day 15. Each bulk clonotype was labeled CD4 or CD8 based on which sequenced repertoire, CD4 or CD8, contained the clonotype at higher abundance. In-frame beta chains were kept once TCRdb had trimmed the public reads at Q25 with fastp and called clones with MiXCR. Rows merge per CDR3 protein into single entries with the most common DNA and genes. What appears here as the V and J calls and clone size reflects TCRdb's work, not the paper's. This sample lists about 340,000 distinct CDR3 sequences; roughly 8.7% were detected once. The ten most abundant clones make up approximately 19% of the sample.

The sequence derives from a man aged 18 to 29 who received the YFV17D yellow fever vaccine. The sequences come from PBMCs, collected on the day of the first yellow fever vaccination. The V and J genes are TRBV6-5 and TRBJ1-4; possibly the D gene is TRBD1, per 5 matching bases. CDR3 protein: CASSLGGDNEKLFF. The nucleotides are TGTGCCAGCAGTTTGGGGGGGGATAATGAAAAACTGTTTTTT.